The entry below gives a single T cell receptor beta chain sequence along with its context. The germline CDR1 and CDR2 sequences are SGHNT and YENEEA. The CDR3 has 14 amino acids. The V and J ends lost 4 bases and 2 bases, in that order; junction bases with no gene match: 3. The data originate from a study of blood T cell repertoires in COVID-19. Across the whole study: Researchers got acute and convalescent COVID-19 samples from the United States, Italy and Spain. T cells, B-cell-depleted T cells, or PBMCs supplied cDNA or gDNA.

In the authors' methods: Estimates of nucleated cell counts were drawn from the amplification of reference gene primers. Sequencing was performed with immunoSEQ multiplex PCR; in TCRdb, only in-frame clones are kept and a portion is missing. The DNA gave D and trimming, while V, J and clone size come from that table. This sample has approximately 67,000 clones, with approximately 79% found just once. The clonotype originates from a man aged 60 to 69 with acute or convalescent COVID-19. The chain carries TRBV11-3 and TRBJ1-2; 8 positions match TRBD1. Specimen: peripheral blood. For the CDR3, the DNA is TGTGCCAGCAGCTCCGGACAGGGAAACTATGGCTACACCTTC. Residues: CASSSGQGNYGYTF.